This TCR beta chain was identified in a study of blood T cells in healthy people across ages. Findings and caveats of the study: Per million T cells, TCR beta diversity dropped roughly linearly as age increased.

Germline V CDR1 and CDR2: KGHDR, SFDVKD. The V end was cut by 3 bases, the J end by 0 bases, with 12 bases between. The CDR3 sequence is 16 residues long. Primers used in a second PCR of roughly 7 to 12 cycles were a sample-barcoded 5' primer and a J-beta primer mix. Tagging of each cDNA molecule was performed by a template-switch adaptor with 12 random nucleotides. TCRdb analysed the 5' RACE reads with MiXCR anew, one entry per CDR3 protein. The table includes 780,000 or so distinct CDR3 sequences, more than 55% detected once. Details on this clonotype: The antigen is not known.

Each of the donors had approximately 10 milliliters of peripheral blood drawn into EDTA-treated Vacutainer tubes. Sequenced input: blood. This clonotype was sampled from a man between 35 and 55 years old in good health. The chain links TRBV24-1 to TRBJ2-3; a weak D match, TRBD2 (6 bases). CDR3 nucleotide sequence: TGTGCCACCAGTGATCCAGTAGCGGAAAGCACAGATACGCAGTATTTT. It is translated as CATSDPVAESTDTQYF.